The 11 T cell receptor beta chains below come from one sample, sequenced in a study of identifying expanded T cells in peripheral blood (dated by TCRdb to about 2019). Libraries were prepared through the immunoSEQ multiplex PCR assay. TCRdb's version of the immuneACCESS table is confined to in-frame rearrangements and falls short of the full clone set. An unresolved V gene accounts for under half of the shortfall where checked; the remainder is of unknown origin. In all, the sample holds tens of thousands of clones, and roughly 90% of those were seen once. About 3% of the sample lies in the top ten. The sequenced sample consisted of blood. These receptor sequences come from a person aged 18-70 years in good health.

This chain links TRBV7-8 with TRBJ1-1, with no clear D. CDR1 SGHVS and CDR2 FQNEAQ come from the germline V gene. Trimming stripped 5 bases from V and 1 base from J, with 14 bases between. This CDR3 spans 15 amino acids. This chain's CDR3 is CASSPYPDGNTEAFF. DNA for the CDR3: TGTGCCAGCAGCCCTTACCCGGACGGGAACACTGAAGCTTTCTTT. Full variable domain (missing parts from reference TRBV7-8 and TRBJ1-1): GAGVSQSPRYKVAKRGQDVALRCDPISGHVSLFWYQQALGQGPEFLTYFQNEAQLDKSGLPSDRFFAERPEGSVSTLKIQRTQQEDSAVYLCASSPYPDGNTEAFFGQGTRLTVV.

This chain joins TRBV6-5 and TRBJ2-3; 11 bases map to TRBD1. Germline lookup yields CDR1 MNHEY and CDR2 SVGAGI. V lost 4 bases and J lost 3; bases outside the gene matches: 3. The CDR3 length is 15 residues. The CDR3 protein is CASSFGQGATDTQYF. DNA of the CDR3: TGTGCCAGCAGTTTTGGACAGGGGGCTACAGATACGCAGTATTTT.

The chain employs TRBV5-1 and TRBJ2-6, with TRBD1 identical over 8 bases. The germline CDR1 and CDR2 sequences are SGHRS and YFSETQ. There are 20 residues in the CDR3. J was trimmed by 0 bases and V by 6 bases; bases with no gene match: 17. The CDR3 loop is CASKSLGAGGPSSGANVLTF. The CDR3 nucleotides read TGCGCCAGCAAGTCATTGGGTGCAGGGGGCCCCTCCTCTGGGGCCAACGTCCTGACTTTC. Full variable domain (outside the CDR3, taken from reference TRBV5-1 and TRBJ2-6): KAGVTQTPRYLIKTRGQQVTLSCSPISGHRSVSWYQQTPGQGLQFLFEYFSETQRNKGNFPGRFSGRQFSNSRSEMNVSTLELGDSALYLCASKSLGAGGPSSGANVLTFGAGSRLTVL.

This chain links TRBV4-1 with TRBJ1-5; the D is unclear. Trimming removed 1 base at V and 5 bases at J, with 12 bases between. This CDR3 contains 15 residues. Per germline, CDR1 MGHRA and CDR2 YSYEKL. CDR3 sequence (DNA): TGCGCCAGCAGCCAAGGGACCAATCCAGATCAGCCCCAGCATTTT. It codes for CASSQGTNPDQPQHF.

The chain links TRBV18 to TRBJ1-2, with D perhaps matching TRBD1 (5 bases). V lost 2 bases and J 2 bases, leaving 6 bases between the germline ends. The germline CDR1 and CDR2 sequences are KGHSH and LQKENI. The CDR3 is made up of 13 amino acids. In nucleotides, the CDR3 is TGTGCCAGCTCACCAGACAGAAACTATGGCTACACCTTC. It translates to CASSPDRNYGYTF.

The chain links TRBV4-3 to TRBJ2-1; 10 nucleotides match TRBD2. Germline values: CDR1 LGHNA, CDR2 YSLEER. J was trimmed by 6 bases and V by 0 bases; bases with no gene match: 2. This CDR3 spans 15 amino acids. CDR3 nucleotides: TGCGCCAGCAGCCAAGACTTAGCGGGAGGCAATGAGCAGTTCTTC. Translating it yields CASSQDLAGGNEQFF.

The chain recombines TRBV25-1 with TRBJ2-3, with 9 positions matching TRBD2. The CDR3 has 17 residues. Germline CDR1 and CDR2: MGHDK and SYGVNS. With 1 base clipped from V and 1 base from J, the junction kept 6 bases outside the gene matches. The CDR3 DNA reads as TGTGCCAGCAGTGAATGGCCCATAGCGGGAGGCACAGATACGCAGTATTTT. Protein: CASSEWPIAGGTDTQYF. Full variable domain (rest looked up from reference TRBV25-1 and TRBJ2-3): EADIYQTPRYLVIGTGKKITLECSQTMGHDKMYWYQQDPGMELHLIHYSYGVNSTEKGDLSSESTVSRIRTEHFPLTLESARPSHTSQYLCASSEWPIAGGTDTQYFGPGTRLTVL.

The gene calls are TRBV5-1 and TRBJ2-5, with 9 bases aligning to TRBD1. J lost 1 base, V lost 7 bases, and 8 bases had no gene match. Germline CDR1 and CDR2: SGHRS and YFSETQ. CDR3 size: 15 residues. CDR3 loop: CASGGQGGIQETQYF. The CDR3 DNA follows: TGCGCCAGCGGGGGACAGGGAGGAATCCAAGAGACCCAGTACTTC.

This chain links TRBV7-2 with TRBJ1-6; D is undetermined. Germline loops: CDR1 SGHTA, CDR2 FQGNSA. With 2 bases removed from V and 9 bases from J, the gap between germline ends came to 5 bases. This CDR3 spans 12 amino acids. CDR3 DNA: TGTGCCAGCAGCTTAATCGGTTCACCCCTCCACTTT. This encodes CASSLIGSPLHF.

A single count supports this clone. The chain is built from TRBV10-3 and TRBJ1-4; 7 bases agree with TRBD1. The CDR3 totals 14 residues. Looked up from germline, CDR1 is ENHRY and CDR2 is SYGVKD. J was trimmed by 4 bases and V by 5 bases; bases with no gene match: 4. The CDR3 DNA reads TGTGCCATCAGTAACAGGGGCGGTAATGAAAAACTGTTTTTT. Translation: CAISNRGGNEKLFF.

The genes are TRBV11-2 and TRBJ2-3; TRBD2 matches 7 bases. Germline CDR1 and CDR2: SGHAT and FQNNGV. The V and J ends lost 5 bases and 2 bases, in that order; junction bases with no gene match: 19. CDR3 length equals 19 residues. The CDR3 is CASSPPPWEPSGLTDTQYF. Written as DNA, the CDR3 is TGTGCCAGCAGCCCACCCCCTTGGGAGCCTAGCGGACTCACAGATACGCAGTATTTT.